Following are 17 T cell receptor beta chains from one sample sequenced in a study of CD8+CD57+ T cells in acquired aplastic anemia (dated by TCRdb to about 2018). TCRdb shows the sequencer as Illumina HiSeq 2000. Genomic DNA was used as template for profiling of TCR beta VDJ combinations and CDR3 sequences. TCRdb reprocessed the public reads (quality trimming at Q25 with fastp, clone calling with MiXCR) and kept in-frame beta chains. Each CDR3 protein gets just one entry, which takes the most common genes and DNA from the rows behind it. This sample comprises just over 400,000 distinct CDR3 sequences, roughly 64% of them detected only once. 3% to 4.5% of the sample comes from the top ten. The sample taken for sequencing was sorted CD4+, CD8+, or CD8+CD57+ T cells (not recorded which) from PBMCs. All receptors come from a human donor in good health, serving as a control.

To note about this clonotype: The junction does not match germline at one end; this may be a read error. The chain is built from TRBV5-1 and TRBJ1-1; D is ambiguous. This CDR3 has 14 residues. The germline V gene encodes CDR1 SGHRS and CDR2 YFSETQ. The CDR3 sequence is CASSLAKGAGEAFF. The CDR3 coding sequence is TGTGCCAGCAGCTTGGCCAAGGGTGCTGGTGAAGCTTTCTTT.

This chain connects TRBV20-1 to TRBJ1-4, with D perhaps TRBD1 (5 bases). The CDR3 contains 16 residues. Trimming stripped 6 bases from V and 0 bases from J, with 17 bases between. Germline V gene data show CDR1 as DFQATT and CDR2 as SNEGSKA (reference sequence). The chain's CDR3 is CSATGPGRATNEKLFF. The CDR3 DNA is TGCAGTGCCACGGGCCCCGGCAGGGCAACTAATGAAAAACTGTTTTTT.

This clonotype was counted ten times or more. The V call is TRBV29-1, the J call TRBJ1-2; no reliable D call. Looked up from germline, CDR1 is SQVTM and CDR2 is ANQGSEA. The V and J ends lost 3 bases and 4 bases respectively, with 12 bases between them. The CDR3 is 13 amino acids. In nucleotides, the CDR3 is TGCAGCGTTGATGCATCCGGCCTCTATGGCTACACCTTC. Its translation: CSVDASGLYGYTF.

The chain couples TRBV12-3 or TRBV12-4 to TRBJ2-7, with a possible D match to TRBD2 (6 bases). The V end was cut by 7 bases, the J end by 2 bases, with 15 bases between. The length of the CDR3 is 14 residues. CDR3 sequence reads: CASKRVGDPYEQYF. CDR3 in DNA: TGTGCCAGCAAGCGGGTGGGGGACCCCTACGAGCAGTACTTC.

About this clonotype itself: Germline is not matched at one junction end, which may reflect a read error. The chain uses TRBV5-1 and TRBJ1-6; D remains ambiguous. CDR3 length: 13 residues. CDR1 SGHRS and CDR2 YFSETQ come from the germline V gene. The chain's CDR3 is CASSPGTNTELRF. DNA for the CDR3: TGCGCCAGCAGCCCGGGTACGAACACTGAACTCCGCTTT. Together with reference TRBV5-1 and TRBJ1-6, the CDR3 gives the full variable domain: KAGVTQTPRYLIKTRGQQVTLSCSPISGHRSVSWYQQTPGQGLQFLFEYFSETQRNKGNFPGRFSGRQFSNSRSEMNVSTLELGDSALYLCASSPGTNTELRFGNGTRLTVT.

The genes are TRBV6-1 and TRBJ2-1, with 7 bases lining up with TRBD2. The CDR3 has 14 residues. V trimming: 5 bases; J trimming: 4 bases; junction bases outside the gene matches: 5. Germline V gene sequence: CDR1 MNHNS, CDR2 SASEGT. The CDR3 nucleotides are TGTGCCAGCAGTAAGGCGGGGGAATACAATGAGCAGTTCTTC. Amino acid sequence: CASSKAGEYNEQFF.

For this clonotype: One end of the junction is discordant with germline, which a read error may explain. The J gene is TRBJ1-2, the V gene TRBV5-1; D unclear. The CDR3 is made up of 14 amino acids. The germline gives CDR1 SGHRS, CDR2 YFSETQ. The CDR3 spells CASNMDQTNNGYTF. CDR3 DNA sequence: TGTGCCAGCAACATGGACCAGACTAACAATGGCTACACCTTC. Based on the CDR3 plus reference TRBV5-1 and TRBJ1-2, the full variable domain is KAGVTQTPRYLIKTRGQQVTLSCSPISGHRSVSWYQQTPGQGLQFLFEYFSETQRNKGNFPGRFSGRQFSNSRSEMNVSTLELGDSALYLCASNMDQTNNGYTFGSGTRLTVV.

This clonotype came up once. This chain links TRBV6-5 with TRBJ1-2; D remains ambiguous. CDR3 length: 12 amino acids. The V gene lost 6 bases and the J gene lost 9 bases, with 14 bases spanning the gap. CDR1 is MNHEY and CDR2 is SVGAGI in the germline V gene. CDR3 sequence (DNA): TGTGCCAGCAGCGGAGTCAGCGTTAGCTACACCTTC. Translated: CASSGVSVSYTF.

The J gene is TRBJ2-5, the V gene TRBV9; TRBD2 aligns across 8 bases. The CDR3 runs 17 residues. Germline assignment: CDR1 SGDLS and CDR2 YYNGEE. The ends lost 4 bases at V and 0 bases at J; junction bases unmatched: 11. The CDR3 region has the DNA TGTGCCAGCAGCCCCCGTGGTAGCGGGGCCTACCAAGAGACCCAGTACTTC. It codes for CASSPRGSGAYQETQYF.

This chain links TRBV9 with TRBJ1-3; D unresolved. The CDR3 is 15 residues long. CDR1 is SGDLS and CDR2 is YYNGEE in the germline V gene. V was pared by 1 base and J by 14 bases, with 22 bases between. The chain's CDR3 is CASSVSMNQKLFLYF. In DNA form, the CDR3 reads TGTGCCAGCAGCGTATCCATGAACCAAAAACTGTTTTTATATTTT.

Points on this clonotype: One junction end disagrees with the germline gene, perhaps due to a read error. The chain couples TRBV6-6 to TRBJ1-1; D ambiguous. This CDR3 has 16 amino acids. CDR1 and CDR2 from the germline V gene are MNHNY and SVGAGI (reference sequence). The CDR3, as DNA: TGCGCCAGCAGTGAGAGCCTCATTATGCTCAACACTGAAGCTTTCTTT. It codes for CASSESLIMLNTEAFF.

Note on this clonotype: At one end, the junction sequence differs from germline, possibly due to a read error. The chain recombines TRBV24-1 with TRBJ1-3; D is unclear. Looked up from germline, CDR1 is KGHDR and CDR2 is SFDVKD. The CDR3 is 13 residues long. The CDR3 sequence is CATSGALGNTIYF. CDR3 sequence (DNA): TGTGCCACCAGTGGAGCGCTCGGAAACACAATATATTTT.

About this clonotype: One junction end disagrees with the germline gene, perhaps due to a read error. The chain carries TRBV13 and TRBJ1-6, with D possibly matching TRBD1 (5 bases). The germline V gene encodes CDR1 PRHDT and CDR2 FYEKMQ (reference sequence). The CDR3 loop spans 20 amino acids. Here the CDR3 DNA reads TGTGCCTGCAGCTTCTTCCCTCATGGCAGTATTATCGGGGGTAATTCACCCCTCCACTTC. Translated: CACSFFPHGSIIGGNSPLHF. The complete variable domain, with remaining parts taken from reference TRBV13 and TRBJ1-6, reads AAGVIQSPRHLIKEKRETATLKCYPIPRHDTVYWYQQGPGQDPQFLISFYEKMQSDKGSIPDRFSAQQFSDYHSELNMSSLELGDSALYFCACSFFPHGSIIGGNSPLHFGNGTRLTVT.

In the case of this clonotype: A much bigger clone sits one base away, suggesting this may be a read error. CDR3 in DNA: TGTGCCAGCAGCCCACCTAGCGGTGAGCAGTTCTTC. As protein: CASSPPSGEQFF. The chain combines TRBV5-4 with TRBJ2-1, with 7 bases lining up with TRBD2. Trimming removed 4 bases from V and 9 bases from J; junction bases left unmatched: 4. CDR1 SGHNT and CDR2 YYREEE come from the germline V gene (reference sequence). The CDR3 is 12 residues long.

Points on this clonotype: One end of the junction does not line up with germline, which may come from a read error. The chain combines TRBV7-9 with TRBJ1-5; 12 nucleotides align to TRBD1. CDR1 is SEHNR and CDR2 is FQNEAQ in the germline V gene (reference sequence). The CDR3 has 15 residues. The CDR3 coding sequence is TGTGCCAGCGGCTTGGGACAGGGGGCAGGTCCGCCCCAGCATTTT. Translating it yields CASGLGQGAGPPQHF.

This clonotype appeared a few times. The chain carries TRBV10-3 and TRBJ2-7; D is perhaps TRBD1 (5 bases). Trimming left V 2 bases short and J 0 bases short, with 14 bases between. CDR3 size: 16 residues. Per the germline V gene, CDR1 is ENHRY and CDR2 is SYGVKD. The CDR3 DNA follows: TGTGCCATCAGTGAGCGGCAGGGAACTTTCTCCTACGAGCAGTACTTC. Translating gives CAISERQGTFSYEQYF.

Many counts were recorded for this clonotype. An end of the junction differs from the germline gene, which may be a read error. V gene TRBV7-2 combines with J gene TRBJ2-7, with D perhaps TRBD1 or TRBD2 (5 bases each). CDR1 and CDR2 (germline): SGHTA, FQGNSA. CDR3 length: 17 amino acids. This CDR3 is CASSPGTGTVRSYEQYF. The DNA of the CDR3 is TGCGCCAGCAGCCCAGGAACCGGGACCGTTCGCTCCTACGAGCAGTACTTC.